These 28 T cell receptor beta chains share one sample of origin, sequenced in a study of control samples from healthy donors and cancer patients. Only in-frame clones appear in the TCRdb table, and some are missing; sequencing was by immunoSEQ multiplex PCR. The sample has around 94,000 clones, over 75% seen once. The material sequenced was blood. The receptors stem from a young woman in good health.

The J gene is TRBJ1-2, the V gene TRBV3-1 (or the pseudogene TRBV3-2); D gene ambiguous. Deletions cut 2 bases from V and 4 bases from J, with 8 bases between. Germline-derived CDR1 and CDR2 are LGHDT and YNNKEL (reference sequence). CDR3 size: 13 residues. The DNA of the CDR3 is TGTGCCAGCAGCCAACAGAACTTCTATGGCTACACCTTC. This encodes CASSQQNFYGYTF.

The chain is built from TRBV27 and TRBJ2-7; 7 bases agree with TRBD2. J gave up 6 bases and V 6 bases, and 8 bases lay outside the gene matches. This CDR3 contains 13 residues. CDR1 MNHEY and CDR2 SMNVEV come from the germline V gene (reference sequence). The CDR3 reads CASRNRPGGEQYF. The DNA for the CDR3 is TGTGCCAGCAGGAACCGACCGGGGGGCGAGCAGTACTTC.

The chain uses TRBV9 and TRBJ1-2, with TRBD1 matching 8 bases. Germline V CDR1 and CDR2: SGDLS, YYNGEE. V was clipped by 3 bases and J by 5 bases; unmatched bases: 6. CDR3 length: 14 amino acids. In DNA, the CDR3 is TGTGCCAGCAGCGCCACAGGGGGGGAATATGGCTACACCTTC. Protein sequence: CASSATGGEYGYTF.

The chain employs TRBV24-1 and TRBJ2-5; no definite D call. The CDR3 totals 14 residues. The V gene lost 3 bases and the J gene lost 5 bases, with 12 bases spanning the gap. Germline V CDR1 and CDR2: KGHDR, SFDVKD. Here the CDR3 DNA reads TGTGCCACCAGTGATACAGCGCACCCGGAGACCCAGTACTTC. It encodes CATSDTAHPETQYF.

The V and J genes are TRBV19 and TRBJ1-2; D is unclear. In germline, CDR1 is LNHDA, CDR2 SQIVND (reference sequence). Trimming shortened V by 1 base and J by 4 bases, and 10 bases separated the two germline ends. This CDR3 is built from 14 residues. The CDR3 protein is CASSIGILTYGYTF. The CDR3 DNA reads TGTGCCAGTAGTATAGGTATTTTAACCTATGGCTACACCTTC.

The genes are TRBV7-9 and TRBJ2-7; 7 bases line up with TRBD1. The germline V gene encodes CDR1 SEHNR and CDR2 FQNEAQ (reference sequence). V was pared by 4 bases and J by 4 bases, with 7 bases of the junction left unmatched. The CDR3 consists of 14 residues. Here the CDR3 reads CASSSPGTVYEQYF. CDR3 coding DNA: TGTGCCAGCAGCTCCCCCGGGACAGTTTACGAGCAGTACTTC.

The CDR3 reads CASPPLFGGSTDTQYF. In DNA, the CDR3 is TGCGCCAGTCCCCCCCTATTTGGAGGGAGCACAGATACGCAGTATTTT. J is TRBJ2-3 and V is TRBV23-1, with D maybe TRBD2 (6 bases). TRBV23-1 is placed among ORFs of uncertain function. The CDR3 sequence is 16 residues long. V shed 9 bases and J shed 0 bases, with 19 bases lying between them.

This sequence joins TRBV11-2 and TRBJ2-7, with D perhaps TRBD2 (6 bases). The CDR3 is 16 residues long. Trimming removed 1 base at V and 2 bases at J, with 15 bases between. Germline CDR1 reads SGHAT; CDR2 reads FQNNGV. CDR3 region: CASSLAVTSLTYEQYF. CDR3 nucleotide sequence: TGTGCCAGCAGCTTAGCGGTCACTAGCCTAACCTACGAGCAGTACTTC.

The chain links TRBV14 to TRBJ1-2; D is undetermined. Trimming took 2 bases from V and 4 from J, leaving 5 bases between them. The CDR3 is 12 amino acids. Germline CDR1 and CDR2: SGHDN and FVKESK. The CDR3 DNA follows: TGTGCCAGCAGCCAATTGTCCTATGGCTACACCTTC. As protein: CASSQLSYGYTF.

The chain has TRBV9 and TRBJ2-3, with D maybe TRBD2 (7 bases). The CDR3 contains 14 residues. Germline values: CDR1 SGDLS, CDR2 YYNGEE. V lost 3 bases to trimming and J lost 4 bases, with 12 bases between them. In DNA, the CDR3 is TGTGCCAGCAGCGAGCCGGGGGGCGCAGATACGCAGTATTTT. This codes for CASSEPGGADTQYF.

The sample holds a few counts of this clone. This rearrangement joins TRBV2 to TRBJ2-1; 7 positions match TRBD2. Trimming cost V 5 bases and J 7 bases; bases outside gene matches: 8. CDR1 is SNHLY and CDR2 is FYNNEI in the germline V gene. The CDR3 contains 14 residues. The CDR3 region has the DNA TGTGCCAGCAGTCTCCTGACTAGCTGGAATGAGCAGTTCTTC. It codes for CASSLLTSWNEQFF.

The J gene is TRBJ1-5, the V gene TRBV2; D is unclear. Trimming shortened V by 3 bases and J by 1 base, and 16 bases separated the two germline ends. Germline V gene lookup returns CDR1 SNHLY and CDR2 FYNNEI. CDR3 size: 17 residues. This chain's CDR3 is CASSDDHPKASNQPQHF. The CDR3 DNA follows: TGTGCCAGCAGTGACGATCATCCTAAGGCGAGCAATCAGCCCCAGCATTTT.

J is TRBJ1-2 and V is TRBV27; D is uncertain. Germline V gives CDR1 MNHEY, CDR2 SMNVEV (reference sequence). Trimming cost V 5 bases and J 5 bases, with 12 bases left between them. The CDR3 runs to 13 residues. The CDR3 DNA follows: TGTGCCAGCAGTGTAGACCCATATTATGGCTACACCTTC. As protein: CASSVDPYYGYTF.

The rearrangement uses TRBV10-3 and TRBJ2-3, with 9 nucleotides matching TRBD2. The V and J ends lost 6 bases and 0 bases, in that order; junction bases with no gene match: 4. The length of the CDR3 is 15 residues. Germline V gene sequence: CDR1 ENHRY, CDR2 SYGVKD. The CDR3 protein is CAISATSGSTDTQYF. The DNA for the CDR3 is TGTGCCATCAGCGCGACTAGCGGAAGCACAGATACGCAGTATTTT.

J is TRBJ1-6 and V is TRBV18, with no clear D. Germline V gene lookup returns CDR1 KGHSH and CDR2 LQKENI. Between the trimmed V and J ends, which lost 2 bases and 13 bases, there was a span of 18 bases. The CDR3 spans 15 residues. The CDR3 spells CASSPTHLMEIPLHF. The CDR3 coding sequence is TGTGCCAGCTCACCAACGCACCTAATGGAAATTCCCCTCCACTTT.

J is TRBJ1-1 and V is TRBV5-1; D gene uncertain. From germline, CDR1 is SGHRS and CDR2 YFSETQ. The CDR3 is 15 residues long. Trimming stripped 0 bases from V and 2 bases from J, with 11 bases between. CDR3 sequence reads: CASSLGFGDNTEAFF. The CDR3 coding sequence is TGCGCCAGCAGCTTGGGCTTTGGCGATAACACTGAAGCTTTCTTT. The entire variable domain, with the rest obtained from reference TRBV5-1 and TRBJ1-1, is as follows: KAGVTQTPRYLIKTRGQQVTLSCSPISGHRSVSWYQQTPGQGLQFLFEYFSETQRNKGNFPGRFSGRQFSNSRSEMNVSTLELGDSALYLCASSLGFGDNTEAFFGQGTRLTVV.

The chain employs TRBV9 and TRBJ1-3; possible D gene TRBD1, 5 bases. The CDR3 totals 15 residues. Germline V gene lookup returns CDR1 SGDLS and CDR2 YYNGEE. V dropped 4 bases and J dropped 4 bases, with 15 bases sitting between them. The CDR3 spells CASSPGGVTGNTIYF. The DNA of the CDR3 is TGTGCCAGCAGCCCCGGAGGGGTCACGGGAAACACCATATATTTT.

The V and J genes are TRBV9 and TRBJ1-2, with 8 bases fitting TRBD1. After removal of 0 bases from V and 2 bases from J, the junction contained 3 bases not matched to a gene. Germline V gene data show CDR1 as SGDLS and CDR2 as YYNGEE. The CDR3 consists of 15 residues. The CDR3 nucleotides read TGTGCCAGCAGCGTAGATCAGGGGGCGAACTATGGCTACACCTTC. Translating it yields CASSVDQGANYGYTF.

CDR3 DNA sequence: TGTGCCAGTAGTAGTTTCAGGGGCGCACCTCAAATCACAGATACGCAGTATTTT. Protein: CASSSFRGAPQITDTQYF. The chain joins TRBV19 to TRBJ2-3; TRBD1 is a possible D gene (6 bases). CDR1 and CDR2 from the germline V gene are LNHDA and SQIVND (reference sequence). The V end was cut by 4 bases, the J end by 2 bases, with 22 bases between. The length of the CDR3 is 18 residues.

This sequence joins TRBV5-1 and TRBJ1-2, with D perhaps matching TRBD1 (5 bases). The CDR3 runs 12 residues. Germline CDR1 and CDR2: SGHRS and YFSETQ. The V end was cut by 6 bases, the J end by 7 bases, with 13 bases between. The CDR3 sequence is CASTLGGVGYTF. CDR3 DNA: TGCGCCAGCACCCTTGGGGGGGTTGGCTACACCTTC.

The sample holds one count of this clone. This chain links TRBV4-1 with TRBJ2-1; either TRBD1 or TRBD2 may fit D (5 bases each). This CDR3 is 11 amino acids long. Germline CDR1 reads MGHRA; CDR2 reads YSYEKL. The V end was cut by 4 bases, the J end by 7 bases, with 5 bases between. The CDR3 DNA is TGCGCCAGCAGCCGGGGGAATGAGCAGTTCTTC. It translates to CASSRGNEQFF.

This clone has only one observation. The CDR3: CASSLGGRYEQFF. CDR3 DNA sequence: TGTGCCAGCAGTTTAGGAGGGCGGTATGAGCAGTTCTTC. The chain joins TRBV12-3 or TRBV12-4 to TRBJ2-1, with D possibly being TRBD2 (5 bases). This CDR3 has 13 amino acids. V lost 1 base, J lost 8 bases, and 9 bases lay in between.

This chain uses TRBV7-9 with TRBJ1-1; possibly TRBD1 for D (5 bases). The length of the CDR3 is 10 residues. V lost 4 bases and J 11 bases, leaving 8 bases between the germline ends. Per the germline V gene, CDR1 is SEHNR and CDR2 is FQNEAQ (reference sequence). The CDR3 sequence is CASSSGGAFF. In DNA, the CDR3 is TGTGCCAGCAGCTCTGGGGGGGCTTTCTTT.

This sequence joins TRBV6-5 and TRBJ2-3; 9 bases align to TRBD2. The germline CDR1 and CDR2 sequences are MNHEY and SVGAGI. The CDR3 is 15 residues long. After removal of 4 bases from V and 5 bases from J, the junction contained 7 bases not matched to a gene. The CDR3 protein is CASSSQRGARDTQYF. In nucleotides, the CDR3 is TGTGCCAGCAGTTCCCAGCGGGGGGCCAGAGATACGCAGTATTTT.

The V gene is TRBV10-2, the J gene TRBJ1-5; the match to TRBD1 covers 9 bases. The CDR3 runs to 15 residues. Per germline, CDR1 WSHSY and CDR2 SAAADI. The J segment lost 5 bases and the V segment lost 6 bases, leaving 8 bases of the junction unmatched. The CDR3 loop reads CASRRTGGEDQPQHF. The CDR3 DNA is TGCGCCAGCAGGAGAACAGGGGGCGAGGATCAGCCCCAGCATTTT.

This chain links TRBV2 with TRBJ1-6; D call uncertain. Germline CDR1 and CDR2: SNHLY and FYNNEI. CDR3 length: 12 residues. The V end lost 5 bases, the J end lost 6 bases, and 5 bases lay between the germline ends. The CDR3 region is CASSSVNSPLHF. As DNA, the CDR3 is TGTGCCAGCAGTTCCGTTAATTCACCCCTCCACTTT.

The V and J genes are TRBV12-3 or TRBV12-4 and TRBJ2-7, with a weak D call TRBD1 (5 bases). Trimming removed 2 bases from V and 6 bases from J, with 11 bases in between. The CDR3 runs to 13 residues. CDR3 region: CASSLSGLGEQYF. As DNA, the CDR3 is TGTGCCAGCAGTTTATCAGGGCTGGGCGAGCAGTACTTC.

J is TRBJ2-5 and V is TRBV7-6, with D possibly TRBD2 on 7 matching bases. V lost 0 bases to trimming and J lost 5 bases, with 13 bases between them. Germline CDR1 reads SGHVS; CDR2 reads FNYEAQ. The CDR3 extends over 15 amino acids. CDR3 DNA: TGTGCCAGCAGCTTAGCGGGGGGGCTGGTGGAGACCCAGTACTTC. Amino acid sequence: CASSLAGGLVETQYF. The whole variable domain, filled in from reference TRBV7-6 and TRBJ2-5, reads GAGVSQSPRYKVTKRGQDVALRCDPISGHVSLYWYRQALGQGPEFLTYFNYEAQQDKSGLPNDRFSAERPEGSISTLTIQRTEQRDSAMYRCASSLAGGLVETQYFGPGTRLLVL.